This TCR beta chain was recorded in a study of neurological immune-mediated disorders. Whole-study findings and limits: TCR-beta repertoires seemed private in all groups, with no expanded CDR3 amino acid sequences shared.

This clonotype was seen ten or more times. Its specificity is unknown. 5'RACE generated cDNA with 10-nucleotide random UMIs. TCRdb processed the 5' RACE reads anew with MiXCR; each CDR3 protein has one entry. Altogether fewer than 25,000 distinct CDR3 sequences are present, over 10% being singletons, with the ten largest covering about 5.5%. Trimming stripped 4 bases from V and 4 bases from J, with 11 bases between. Germline V gives CDR1 SGHRS, CDR2 YFSETQ. This CDR3 has 13 amino acids. The time point is: technical triplicate 1. The study built sorted libraries from 800,000 to 1,000,000 CD4+ or CD8+ T cells.

The chain has TRBV5-1 and TRBJ1-1; tentatively, D is TRBD1 (5 bases). Sequenced: CD4+ T cells from blood. This clonotype was sampled from a female donor with HTLV-1-associated myelopathy (HAM/TSP). CDR3 sequence reads: CASSQGTGTEAFF. The CDR3 nucleotides read TGCGCCAGCAGCCAAGGGACGGGCACTGAAGCTTTCTTT.